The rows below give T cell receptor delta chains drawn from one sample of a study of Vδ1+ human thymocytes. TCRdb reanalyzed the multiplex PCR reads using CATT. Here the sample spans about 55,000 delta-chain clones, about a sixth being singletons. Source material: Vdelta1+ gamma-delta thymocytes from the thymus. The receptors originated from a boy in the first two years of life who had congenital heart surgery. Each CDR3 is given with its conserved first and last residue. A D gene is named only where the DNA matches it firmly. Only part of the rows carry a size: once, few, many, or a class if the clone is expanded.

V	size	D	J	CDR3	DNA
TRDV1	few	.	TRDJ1	CALGELPTRTHLYTDKLIF	TGTGCTCTTGGGGAACTCCCTACTAGGACCCACCTTTACACCGATAAACTCATCTTT
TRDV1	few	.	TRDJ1	CALGEGTGPYATYTDKLIF	TGTGCTCTTGGGGAAGGTACCGGCCCCTATGCAACCTACACCGATAAACTCATCTTT
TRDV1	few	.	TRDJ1	CALGSIHTGRPYTDKLIF	TGTGCTCTTGGGAGTATTCATACAGGTCGTCCGTACACCGATAAACTCATCTTT
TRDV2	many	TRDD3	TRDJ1	CACDHILGDNETQKLIF	TGTGCCTGTGACCACATACTGGGGGATAATGAAACCCAAAAACTCATCTTT
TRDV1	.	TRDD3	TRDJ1	CALGARTRPLTGGYAYTDKLIF	TGTGCTCTTGGGGCCCGAACCCGCCCATTAACTGGGGGATACGCCTACACCGATAAACTCATCTTT
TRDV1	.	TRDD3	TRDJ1	CALGELPGGTLLGDVTDKLIF	TGTGCTCTTGGGGAACTCCCCGGGGGGACTCTACTGGGGGATGTCACCGATAAACTCATCTTT
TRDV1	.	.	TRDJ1	CALGESLPGLYTDKLIF	TGTGCTCTTGGGGAAAGTCTCCCCGGACTGTACACCGATAAACTCATCTTT
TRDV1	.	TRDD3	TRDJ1	CALGVSHWGIRLYTDKLIF	TGTGCTCTTGGGGTATCCCACTGGGGGATACGTTTGTACACCGATAAACTCATCTTT
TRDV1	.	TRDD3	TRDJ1	CALGETGDTGSYTDKLIF	TGTGCTCTTGGGGAGACGGGGGATACCGGATCGTACACCGATAAACTCATCTTT
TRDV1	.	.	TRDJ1	CALGELGHWVERWTDKLIF	TGTGCTCTTGGGGAACTAGGCCACTGGGTCGAGAGGTGGACCGATAAACTCATCTTT
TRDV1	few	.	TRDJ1	CALGPAYVLGYTDKLIF	TGTGCTCTTGGGCCCGCCTACGTCCTGGGGTACACCGATAAACTCATCTTT
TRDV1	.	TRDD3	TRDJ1	CALGELGQGDTRIPLLARDKLIF	TGTGCTCTTGGGGAACTTGGGCAGGGGGATACGCGTATCCCTCTCCTTGCGCGTGATAAACTCATCTTT
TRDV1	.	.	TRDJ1	CALGNWEVGVDKLIF	TGTGCTCTTGGGAATTGGGAGGTGGGTGTCGATAAACTCATCTTT
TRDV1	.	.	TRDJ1	CALGARFGGGLLGTPTVTDKLIF	.
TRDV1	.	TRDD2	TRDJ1	CALGESLPTGRAGTDKLIF	TGTGCTCTTGGGGAGAGCCTTCCTACTGGACGAGCGGGCACCGATAAACTCATCTTT
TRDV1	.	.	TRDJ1	CALGASYPHKFGKLIF	TGTGCTCTTGGGGCCTCCTACCCTCATAAATTTGGTAAACTCATCTTT
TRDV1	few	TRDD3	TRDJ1	CALGELETVSLGDFSTDKLIF	TGTGCTCTTGGGGAACTAGAGACGGTGTCCCTGGGGGATTTCTCCACCGATAAACTCATCTTT
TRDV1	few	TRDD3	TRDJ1	CALFSLGDRLYTDKLIF	TGTGCTCTATTTTCCTTGGGGGATCGTCTCTACACCGATAAACTCATCTTT
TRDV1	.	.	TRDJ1	CALGELAHVWDTDKLIF	TGTGCTCTTGGGGAACTAGCCCACGTGTGGGACACCGATAAACTCATCTTT
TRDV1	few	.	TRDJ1	CALGEVLRGSGPDKLIF	TGTGCTCTTGGGGAAGTCCTTCGGGGATCGGGGCCCGATAAACTCATCTTT
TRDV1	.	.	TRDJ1	CALGVSSLYRLSHKLIF	TGTGCTCTTGGGGTCTCTTCCCTATACCGACTCTCCCATAAACTCATCTTT
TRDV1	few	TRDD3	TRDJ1	CALGDPPSSKYLGIRDVWRFVGTDKLIF	TGTGCTCTTGGGGACCCACCTTCCTCAAAGTACTTGGGGATACGCGACGTGTGGAGATTTGTAGGCACCGATAAACTCATCTTT
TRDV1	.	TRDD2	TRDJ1	CALGELSATAYPFLLIF	TGTGCTCTTGGGGAACTAAGCGCGACGGCCTACCCCTTCCTACTCATCTTT
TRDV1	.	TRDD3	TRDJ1	CALGERTGVSDKLIF	TGTGCTCTTGGGGAAAGGACTGGGGTTTCCGATAAACTCATCTTT
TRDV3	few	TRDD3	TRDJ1	CATLPTPFASGDTVGDKLIF	TGTGCCACCCTCCCTACGCCGTTTGCGTCGGGGGATACGGTGGGCGATAAACTCATCTTT
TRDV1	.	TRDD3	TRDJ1	CALGEGPYGDWGNLYTDKLIF	TGTGCTCTTGGGGAAGGACCGTACGGGGACTGGGGGAACCTATACACCGATAAACTCATCTTT
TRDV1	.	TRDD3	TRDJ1	CALGTPPLSTGGYYDKLIF	TGTGCTCTTGGGACGCCCCCCTTATCTACTGGGGGATACTACGATAAACTCATCTTT
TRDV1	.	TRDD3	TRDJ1	CALGGPWGYEELIF	TGTGCTCTTGGGGGGCCGTGGGGATACGAAGAACTCATCTTT
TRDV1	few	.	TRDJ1	CALGEYTVRTDKLIF	TGTGCTCTTGGGGAATATACAGTACGAACCGATAAACTCATCTTT
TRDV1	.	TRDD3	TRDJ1	CALGEPPIVGDIHTDKLIF	TGTGCTCTTGGGGAGCCTCCTATTGTGGGGGATATACACACCGATAAACTCATCTTT
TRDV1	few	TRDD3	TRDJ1	CALGELPWLRGILTTDKLIF	TGTGCTCTTGGGGAACTGCCGTGGCTACGGGGGATACTGACCACCGATAAACTCATCTTT
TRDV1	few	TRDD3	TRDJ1	CALGELPLGWGTPYTDKLIF	TGTGCTCTTGGGGAACTCCCCTTGGGCTGGGGGACTCCTTACACCGATAAACTCATCTTT
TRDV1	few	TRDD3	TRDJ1	CALGSEGIIGDKLIF	TGTGCTCTTGGGTCTGAGGGGATAATCGGCGATAAACTCATCTTT
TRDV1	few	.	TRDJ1	CALGEPLFPTAGIDTDKLIF	TGTGCTCTTGGGGAACCACTATTCCCCACGGCAGGGATTGACACCGATAAACTCATCTTT
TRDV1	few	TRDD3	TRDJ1	CALGEPILGLTGGYDDKLIF	TGTGCTCTTGGGGAACCAATCCTAGGCTTGACTGGGGGATACGACGATAAACTCATCTTT
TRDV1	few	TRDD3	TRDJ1	CALGGVSLLGAYTDKLIF	TGTGCTCTTGGGGGAGTCTCATTACTGGGGGCCTACACCGATAAACTCATCTTT
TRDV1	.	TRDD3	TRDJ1	CALGAPGLHGPGGYGGDKLIF	TGTGCTCTTGGGGCCCCGGGGTTGCACGGACCTGGGGGATATGGAGGCGATAAACTCATCTTT
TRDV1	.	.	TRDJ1	CALGKPGAYGGRRVVADKLIF	TGTGCTCTTGGGAAACCTGGGGCCTACGGGGGTCGTAGGGTTGTAGCCGATAAACTCATCTTT
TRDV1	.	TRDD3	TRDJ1	CALGESLPKPVLGDQGDKLIF	TGTGCTCTTGGGGAAAGCCTTCCTAAGCCCGTACTGGGGGATCAGGGCGATAAACTCATCTTT
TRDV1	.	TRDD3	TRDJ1	CALGGIWLGARLRQGTDKLIF	TGTGCTCTTGGGGGCATTTGGCTGGGGGCTCGTTTAAGACAAGGCACCGATAAACTCATCTTT
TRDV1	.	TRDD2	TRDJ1	CALGETCPYPTSYMSGGRYTDKLIF	TGTGCTCTTGGGGAAACATGCCCCTATCCCACTTCCTACATGTCGGGGGGCCGGTACACCGATAAACTCATCTTT
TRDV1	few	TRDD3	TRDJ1	CALGELWLGVTTDKLIF	TGTGCTCTTGGGGAACTATGGCTGGGGGTAACCACCGATAAACTCATCTTT
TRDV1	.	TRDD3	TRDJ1	CALVKPQLPPYKPYWGYTDKLIF	TGTGCTCTCGTCAAACCTCAACTCCCTCCCTATAAGCCGTACTGGGGGTACACCGATAAACTCATCTTT
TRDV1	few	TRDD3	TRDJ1	CALGEQRPYWGPQCLTDKLIF	TGTGCTCTTGGGGAACAGAGGCCATACTGGGGACCACAATGCCTCACCGATAAACTCATCTTT
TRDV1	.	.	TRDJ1	CALGELADLLTDKLIF	TGTGCTCTTGGGGAACTGGCGGACCTACTCACCGATAAACTCATCTTT
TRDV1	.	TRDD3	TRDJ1	CALGEVLLGDTDKLIF	TGTGCTCTTGGGGAAGTGCTACTGGGGGATACCGATAAACTCATCTTT
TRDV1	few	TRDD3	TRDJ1	CALGETIWGSNLLYGDKLIF	TGTGCTCTTGGGGAAACGATCTGGGGGAGCAACCTCCTCTACGGCGATAAACTCATCTTT
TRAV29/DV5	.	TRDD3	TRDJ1	CAASAVYLLGDKFRSLNTDKLIF	TGTGCAGCAAGCGCAGTATACCTACTGGGGGATAAGTTCCGTTCCCTTAACACCGATAAACTCATCTTT
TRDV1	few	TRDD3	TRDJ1	CALGGYPLGDIVWGTDKLIF	TGTGCTCTTGGGGGATACCCTCTGGGGGATATCGTATGGGGCACCGATAAACTCATCTTT
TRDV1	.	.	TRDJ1	CALGELGGPTDKLIF	TGTGCTCTTGGGGAACTAGGGGGACCGACCGATAAACTCATCTTT
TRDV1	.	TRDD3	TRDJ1	CALGELFPSGGYRSDKLIF	TGTGCTCTTGGGGAACTATTCCCCTCAGGGGGATACCGGTCCGATAAACTCATCTTT